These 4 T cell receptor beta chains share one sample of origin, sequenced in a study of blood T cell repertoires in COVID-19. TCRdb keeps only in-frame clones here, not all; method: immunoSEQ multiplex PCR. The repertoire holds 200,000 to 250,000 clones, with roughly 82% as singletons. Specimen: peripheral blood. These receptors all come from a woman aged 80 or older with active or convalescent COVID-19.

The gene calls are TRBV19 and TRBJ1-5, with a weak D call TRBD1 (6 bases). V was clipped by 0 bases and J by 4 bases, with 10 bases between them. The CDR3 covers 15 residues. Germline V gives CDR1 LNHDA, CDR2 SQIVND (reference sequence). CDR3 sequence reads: CASSIDGTRNQPQHF. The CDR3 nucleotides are TGTGCCAGTAGTATAGATGGGACACGGAATCAGCCCCAGCATTTT.

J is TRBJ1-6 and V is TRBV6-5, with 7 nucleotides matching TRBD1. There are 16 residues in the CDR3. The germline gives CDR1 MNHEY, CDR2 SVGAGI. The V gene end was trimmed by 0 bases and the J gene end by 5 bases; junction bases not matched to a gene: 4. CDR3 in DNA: TGTGCCAGCAGTTACTCGAGAGGGGGCAATAATTCACCCCTCCACTTT. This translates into CASSYSRGGNNSPLHF.

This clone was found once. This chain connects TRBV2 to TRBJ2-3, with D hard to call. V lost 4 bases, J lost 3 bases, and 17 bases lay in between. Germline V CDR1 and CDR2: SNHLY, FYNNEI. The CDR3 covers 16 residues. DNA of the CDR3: TGTGCCAGCAGTGTTTCCGTCTCGCGGAGTACAGATACGCAGTATTTT. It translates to CASSVSVSRSTDTQYF.

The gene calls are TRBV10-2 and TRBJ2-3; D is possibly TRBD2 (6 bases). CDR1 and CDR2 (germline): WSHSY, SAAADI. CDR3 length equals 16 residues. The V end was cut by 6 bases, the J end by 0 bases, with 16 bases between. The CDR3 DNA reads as TGCGCCAGCAGAGTATCGCGGCTAGCGAGCACAGATACGCAGTATTTT. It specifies CASRVSRLASTDTQYF.